The sequence of this T cell receptor beta chain was determined in a study of molecular identifiers for immune sequencing clone quantification. TCRdb processed the PCR reads anew with MiXCR; each CDR3 protein has one entry. The table shows thousands of distinct CDR3 sequences, with 30% to 35% occurring only once. The ends were cut back, 0 bases at V and 6 bases at J, with 16 bases in the middle. CDR1 MNHEY and CDR2 SVGAGI come from the germline V gene. This CDR3 contains 16 residues. The source material was naive CD8+ T cells from blood, with Jurkat cell RNA spiked in. Subset here: FACS-sorted CD8+CD4-CCR7+CD45RA+ naive T cells. The receptor's source is a human donor in good health. Some libraries in this study had Jurkat cell RNA spiked in. The rearrangement uses TRBV6-5 and TRBJ2-3; D perhaps matches TRBD2 (5 bases). CDR3 DNA sequence: TGTGCCAGCAGTTACTCATGGGCGAGGGTTGGTGATACGCAGTATTTT. It codes for CASSYSWARVGDTQYF.